This TCR beta chain was captured in a study of cytomegalovirus exposure and HLA in healthy donors. Germline loops: CDR1 MNHEY, CDR2 SMNVEV (reference sequence). This CDR3 is built from 15 residues. Trimming pared 7 bases from V and 2 bases from J, leaving 15 bases between. Amplification used 60 Vbeta primers and 13 Jbeta primers. The table came from immunoSEQ multiplex PCR; TCRdb's copy has only in-frame clones and leaves some out. The sample has under 150,000 clones; roughly 62% are singletons. V gene TRBV27 combines with J gene TRBJ1-3; no definite D call. Sequencing was carried out using PBMCs. The origin of this receptor is a man between 60 and 75 years old in good health and CMV-seronegative. The CDR3 loop is CASTDNSRPGNTIYF. The CDR3 DNA reads as TGTGCCAGCACCGACAACTCCCGCCCTGGAAACACCATATATTTT.